This T cell receptor beta chain was captured by sequencing in a study of OX40 agonist ivuxolimab in advanced cancers. For the study at large: Cancers in dose escalation were hepatocellular, melanoma, renal cell and head and neck.

CDR3 length equals 13 residues. Per the germline V gene, CDR1 is SEHNR and CDR2 is FQNEAQ (reference sequence). V shed 0 bases and J shed 12 bases, with 12 bases lying between them. Profiling relied on immunoSEQ multiplex PCR, and the TCRdb table lists in-frame clones only, not all of them. Among 25,000 to 35,000 clones listed, 80% to 85% were seen once. V usage is TRBV7-9 and J usage is TRBJ1-5, with D possibly matching TRBD1 (6 bases). This specimen consisted of CD4+ or CD8+ T cells sorted from blood, obtained in a trial of the OX40 agonist ivuxolimab. The sequence came from an adult with an advanced solid tumor such as melanoma, head and neck, liver or kidney cancer. Written as DNA, the CDR3 is TGTGCCAGCAGCTTAGCCGAGGGGGGCGGCCAGCATTTT. Its protein product is CASSLAEGGGQHF.